What follows is one T cell receptor beta chain and its context. These data come from a study of blood T cell repertoires in COVID-19. The overall study: From T cells, B-cell-depleted T cells, or PBMCs came the material, which was cDNA or gDNA.

V lost 7 bases to trimming and J lost 1 base, with 14 bases between them. Germline loops: CDR1 MNHNY, CDR2 SVGAGI (reference sequence). This CDR3 has 15 residues. The table came from immunoSEQ multiplex PCR; TCRdb's copy has only in-frame clones and leaves some out. Of a few hundred thousand clones listed, approximately 87% are singletons. The chain has TRBV6-6 and TRBJ1-5, with a tentative D call TRBD1 (6 bases). Sequenced material: peripheral blood. This sequence originates from a man in his fifties or sixties who had recovered from COVID-19. The CDR3, as DNA: TGTGCCAGCAATGGGTGGGGGGGCAGCAATCAGCCCCAGCATTTT. It specifies CASNGWGGSNQPQHF.